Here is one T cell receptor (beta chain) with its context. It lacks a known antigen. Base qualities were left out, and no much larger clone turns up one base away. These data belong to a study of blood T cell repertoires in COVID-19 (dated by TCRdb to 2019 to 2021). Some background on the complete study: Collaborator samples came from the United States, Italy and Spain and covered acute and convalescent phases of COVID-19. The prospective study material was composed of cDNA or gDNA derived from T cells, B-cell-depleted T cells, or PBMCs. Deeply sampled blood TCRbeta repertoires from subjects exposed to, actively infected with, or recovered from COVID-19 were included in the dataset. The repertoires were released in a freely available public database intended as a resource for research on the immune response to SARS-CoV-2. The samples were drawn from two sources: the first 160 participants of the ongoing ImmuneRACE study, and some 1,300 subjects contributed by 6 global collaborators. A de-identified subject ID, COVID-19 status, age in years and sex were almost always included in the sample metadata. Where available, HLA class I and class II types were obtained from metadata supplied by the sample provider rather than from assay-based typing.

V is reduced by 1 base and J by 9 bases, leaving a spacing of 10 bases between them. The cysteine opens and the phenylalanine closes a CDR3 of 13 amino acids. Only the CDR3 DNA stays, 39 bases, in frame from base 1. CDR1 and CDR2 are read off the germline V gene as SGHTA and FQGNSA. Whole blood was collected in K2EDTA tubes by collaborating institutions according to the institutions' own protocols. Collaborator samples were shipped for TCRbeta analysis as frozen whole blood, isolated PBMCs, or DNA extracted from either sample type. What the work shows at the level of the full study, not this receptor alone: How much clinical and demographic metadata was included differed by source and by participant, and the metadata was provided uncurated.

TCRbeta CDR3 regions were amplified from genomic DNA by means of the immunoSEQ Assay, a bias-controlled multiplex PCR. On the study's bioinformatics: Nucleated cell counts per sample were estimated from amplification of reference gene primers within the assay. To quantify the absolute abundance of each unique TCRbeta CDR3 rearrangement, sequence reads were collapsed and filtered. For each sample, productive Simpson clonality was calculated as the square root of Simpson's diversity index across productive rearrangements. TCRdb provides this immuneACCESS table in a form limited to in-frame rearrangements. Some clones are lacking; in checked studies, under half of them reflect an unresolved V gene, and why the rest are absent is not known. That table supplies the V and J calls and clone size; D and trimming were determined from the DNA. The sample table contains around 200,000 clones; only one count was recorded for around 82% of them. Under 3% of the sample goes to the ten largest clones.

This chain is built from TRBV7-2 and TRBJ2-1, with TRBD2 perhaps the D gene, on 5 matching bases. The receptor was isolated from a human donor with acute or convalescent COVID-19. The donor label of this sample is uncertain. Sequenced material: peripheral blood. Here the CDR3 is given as CASSLGLGSEQFF. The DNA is TGTGCCAGCAGCTTAGGGCTAGGGAGTGAGCAGTTCTTC.